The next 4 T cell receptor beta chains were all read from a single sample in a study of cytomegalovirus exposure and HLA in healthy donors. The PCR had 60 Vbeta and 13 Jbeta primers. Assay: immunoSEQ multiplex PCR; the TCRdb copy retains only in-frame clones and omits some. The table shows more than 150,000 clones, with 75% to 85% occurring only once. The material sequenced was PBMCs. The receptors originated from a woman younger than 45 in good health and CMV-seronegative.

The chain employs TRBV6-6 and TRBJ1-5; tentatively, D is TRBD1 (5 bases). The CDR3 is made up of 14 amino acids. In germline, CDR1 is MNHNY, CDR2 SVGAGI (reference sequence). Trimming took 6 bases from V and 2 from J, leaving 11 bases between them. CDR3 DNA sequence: TGTGCCAGCAGGACCCAGGGTCGCAATCAGCCCCAGCATTTT. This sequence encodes CASRTQGRNQPQHF.

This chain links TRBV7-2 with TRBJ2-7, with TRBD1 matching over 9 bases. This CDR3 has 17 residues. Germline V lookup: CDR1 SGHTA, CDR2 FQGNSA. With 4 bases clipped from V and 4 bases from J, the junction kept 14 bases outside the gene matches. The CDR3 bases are TGTGCCAGCAGCTCAGAGCTGGGACAGGGACCATTTTACGAGCAGTACTTC. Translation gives CASSSELGQGPFYEQYF.

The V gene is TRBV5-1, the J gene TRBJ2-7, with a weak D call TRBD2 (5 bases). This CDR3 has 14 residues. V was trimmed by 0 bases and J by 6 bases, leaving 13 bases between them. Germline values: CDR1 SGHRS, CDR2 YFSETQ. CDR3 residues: CASSLGDGLGEQYF. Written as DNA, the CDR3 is TGCGCCAGCAGCTTGGGGGATGGACTGGGCGAGCAGTACTTC.

This CDR3 reads CASSSGWGRNTDTQYF. DNA for the CDR3: TGCGCCAGCAGCTCTGGATGGGGGAGGAACACAGATACGCAGTATTTT. The gene calls are TRBV5-1 and TRBJ2-3; possible D gene TRBD2, 6 bases. V dropped 3 bases and J dropped 2 bases, with 16 bases sitting between them. CDR1 is SGHRS and CDR2 is YFSETQ in the germline V gene. CDR3 length: 16 residues.